Following are 25 T cell receptor beta chains from one sample sequenced in a study of cytomegalovirus exposure and HLA in healthy donors. With 60 Vbeta and 13 Jbeta primers, the PCR was carried out. Sequenced by immunoSEQ multiplex PCR; TCRdb stores in-frame clones only, minus some. The sample carries 65,000 to 95,000 clones, around 77% recorded once. The sample taken for sequencing was PBMCs. The receptor set was obtained from a man aged 50-59 years in good health and CMV-seronegative.

The chain combines TRBV6-1 with TRBJ2-5; 7 bases align to TRBD2. Germline CDR1 and CDR2: MNHNS and SASEGT. The CDR3 runs 14 residues. Trimming took 6 bases from V and 7 from J; bases not matched to a gene: 11. This CDR3 reads CASRGGGDRGTQYF. CDR3 DNA: TGTGCCAGCAGGGGGGGAGGGGACCGAGGGACCCAGTACTTC.

This chain uses TRBV28 with TRBJ2-3; 12 bases fit TRBD2. The germline gives CDR1 MDHEN, CDR2 SYDVKM. There are 16 residues in the CDR3. Trimming removed 5 bases from V and 3 bases from J; junction bases left unmatched: 6. The CDR3 loop reads CASSLAGGPSTDTQYF. The CDR3 DNA reads as TGTGCCAGCAGTCTAGCGGGGGGGCCCTCGACAGATACGCAGTATTTT.

In regard to this clone: Other DNA sequences in this sample translate to the same CDR3. The chain employs TRBV7-9 and TRBJ2-7; D unresolved. From germline, CDR1 is SEHNR and CDR2 FQNEAQ (reference sequence). The CDR3 has 16 amino acids. The V gene lost 5 bases and the J gene lost 0 bases, with 17 bases spanning the gap. CDR3 in amino acids: CASSLNEVRPSYEQYF. CDR3 bases: TGTGCCAGCAGCCTCAATGAGGTGCGGCCCTCCTACGAGCAGTACTTC.

The chain joins TRBV7-9 to TRBJ2-7, with 10 bases that match TRBD1. The ends lost 5 bases at V and 3 bases at J; junction bases unmatched: 10. Germline V gives CDR1 SEHNR, CDR2 FQNEAQ (reference sequence). The CDR3 length is 16 residues. The CDR3 is CASSPGTGVGNYEQYF. The CDR3 DNA reads as TGTGCCAGCAGCCCCGGGACAGGGGTCGGAAACTACGAGCAGTACTTC.

The rearrangement links TRBV7-2 to TRBJ1-3; D is perhaps TRBD1 (5 bases). The V end was cut by 3 bases, the J end by 4 bases, with 16 bases between. Germline V lookup: CDR1 SGHTA, CDR2 FQGNSA. This CDR3 has 16 amino acids. The CDR3 protein is CASSLEITGRGNTIYF. CDR3 sequence (DNA): TGTGCCAGCAGCTTGGAGATAACAGGTCGAGGAAACACCATATATTTT.

The genes are TRBV5-1 and TRBJ2-1, with TRBD1 matching 10 bases. V was clipped by 0 bases and J by 5 bases; unmatched bases: 2. The CDR3 spans 15 residues. The germline V gene encodes CDR1 SGHRS and CDR2 YFSETQ. In nucleotides, the CDR3 is TGCGCCAGCAGCTTGGGCGGGACAGGGGACAATGAGCAGTTCTTC. Protein: CASSLGGTGDNEQFF.

The CDR3 DNA follows: TGTGCCAGCAGTGAAAATCTAGCGGGGGAGCAAGAGACCCAGTACTTC. Amino acid sequence: CASSENLAGEQETQYF. The chain recombines TRBV6-1 with TRBJ2-5; 10 bases line up with TRBD2. The V and J ends lost 2 bases and 2 bases, in that order; junction bases with no gene match: 5. The CDR3 covers 16 residues. CDR1 MNHNS and CDR2 SASEGT come from the germline V gene.

The chain couples TRBV7-8 to TRBJ1-1; D is undetermined. Germline V gene sequence: CDR1 SGHVS, CDR2 FQNEAQ. The CDR3 has 13 amino acids. Trimming removed 6 bases at V and 0 bases at J, with 8 bases between. CDR3 sequence (DNA): TGTGCCAGCAGTTATAGCCTGAACACTGAAGCTTTCTTT. This translates into CASSYSLNTEAFF.

The chain couples TRBV4-2 to TRBJ1-1; 12 bases align to TRBD1. This CDR3 has 18 residues. Germline CDR1 reads LGHNA; CDR2 reads YNFKEQ. After removal of 0 bases from V and 1 base from J, the junction contained 6 bases not matched to a gene. CDR3 bases: TGTGCCAGCAGCCAAGATAGGGACAGGGGGCCCTCGAACACTGAAGCTTTCTTT. As protein: CASSQDRDRGPSNTEAFF.

The V call is TRBV28, the J call TRBJ1-2; 10 nucleotides match TRBD1. Germline lookup yields CDR1 MDHEN and CDR2 SYDVKM. The CDR3 has 16 residues. The J segment lost 1 base and the V segment lost 5 bases, leaving 7 bases of the junction unmatched. This CDR3 reads CASSETGGLGNYGYTF. The CDR3 coding sequence is TGTGCCAGCAGTGAGACAGGGGGCCTGGGTAACTATGGCTACACCTTC.

The chain joins TRBV5-1 to TRBJ2-1, with D hard to call. Trimming removed 7 bases at V and 4 bases at J, with 6 bases between. The germline V gene has CDR1 SGHRS and CDR2 YFSETQ. The length of the CDR3 is 11 residues. The CDR3 region is CASSIYNEQFF. In DNA, the CDR3 is TGCGCCAGCTCTATATACAATGAGCAGTTCTTC.

This chain joins TRBV7-6 and TRBJ2-7; no clear D gene. The CDR3 consists of 13 residues. CDR1 is SGHVS and CDR2 is FNYEAQ in the germline V gene. Trimming took off 5 bases at V and 2 bases at J, with 10 bases between the two ends. For the CDR3, the DNA is TGTGCCAGCAGCGTCGGCGCGGCCTACGAGCAGTACTTC. This sequence encodes CASSVGAAYEQYF.

The chain has TRBV18 and TRBJ1-4, with 7 nucleotides matching TRBD1. Germline V gene lookup returns CDR1 KGHSH and CDR2 LQKENI. Trimming cost V 3 bases and J 3 bases; bases outside gene matches: 1. There are 14 residues in the CDR3. CDR3 protein: CASSPQGANEKLFF. CDR3 nucleotides: TGTGCCAGCTCACCCCAGGGGGCTAATGAAAAACTGTTTTTT.

The chain combines TRBV25-1 with TRBJ1-1; a possible D gene is TRBD1 (6 bases). From germline, CDR1 is MGHDK and CDR2 SYGVNS. V dropped 4 bases and J dropped 0 bases, with 12 bases sitting between them. This CDR3 spans 15 amino acids. Here the CDR3 reads CASSGQEPLNTEAFF. CDR3 nucleotide sequence: TGTGCCAGCAGTGGACAGGAGCCTTTGAACACTGAAGCTTTCTTT.

The CDR3 loop reads CASSQDPDSFYGYTF. CDR3 DNA sequence: TGCGCCAGCAGCCAAGATCCGGACTCCTTCTATGGCTACACCTTC. The chain employs TRBV4-1 and TRBJ1-2, with D unclear. This CDR3 has 15 amino acids. CDR1 is MGHRA and CDR2 is YSYEKL in the germline V gene. The ends were cut back, 0 bases at V and 4 bases at J, with 12 bases in the middle.

This sequence joins TRBV9 and TRBJ2-5; 10 positions agree with TRBD2. CDR1 SGDLS and CDR2 YYNGEE come from the germline V gene. CDR3 length: 16 residues. V shed 3 bases, J shed 1 base, and the junction held 6 bases outside the gene matches. The CDR3 DNA is TGTGCCAGCAGCGAGGGTAGCGGGGGGTCCCAAGAGACCCAGTACTTC. Amino acids: CASSEGSGGSQETQYF.

The chain is built from TRBV29-1 and TRBJ2-3, with 9 bases fitting TRBD2. The CDR3 consists of 14 residues. From germline, CDR1 is SQVTM and CDR2 ANQGSEA. After removal of 5 bases from V and 3 bases from J, the junction contained 6 bases not matched to a gene. CDR3 region: CSVTRTSATDTQYF. Written as DNA, the CDR3 is TGCAGCGTTACTAGGACTAGCGCAACAGATACGCAGTATTTT.

V is TRBV5-4 and J is TRBJ1-2, with TRBD1 as a possible D gene (6 bases). CDR1 and CDR2 from the germline V gene are SGHNT and YYREEE (reference sequence). V was cut by 4 bases and J by 4 bases, with 8 bases left in between. This CDR3 comprises 12 residues. CDR3 DNA: TGTGCCAGCAGCACGGACAGCTATGGCTACACCTTC. Translated, it gives CASSTDSYGYTF.

CDR3 DNA sequence: TGTGCCAGCAGCGCCCTATGGGAGTCTGGGGCCAACGTCCTGACTTTC. Protein product: CASSALWESGANVLTF. The rearrangement uses TRBV7-9 and TRBJ2-6; tentatively, D is TRBD2 (5 bases). This CDR3 contains 16 residues. The germline V gene has CDR1 SEHNR and CDR2 FQNEAQ (reference sequence). Trimming took 5 bases from V and 1 from J, leaving 12 bases between them.

The chain joins TRBV18 to TRBJ2-7; 8 positions match TRBD2. This CDR3 has 13 residues. J gave up 2 bases and V 5 bases, and 2 bases lay outside the gene matches. Germline V gene sequence: CDR1 KGHSH, CDR2 LQKENI. The CDR3 region is CASSYGGAYEQYF. The CDR3, as DNA: TGTGCCAGCTCATACGGGGGGGCCTACGAGCAGTACTTC. The full variable domain, its missing parts supplied by reference TRBV18 and TRBJ2-7, is NAGVMQNPRHLVRRRGQEARLRCSPMKGHSHVYWYRQLPEEGLKFMVYLQKENIIDESGMPKERFSAEFPKEGPSILRIQQVVRGDSAAYFCASSYGGAYEQYFGPGTRLTVT.

On this clone: At one of its ends the junction is not consistent with the germline gene, which may arise from a read error. V usage is TRBV6-1 and J usage is TRBJ2-5, with 7 bases fitting TRBD1. The CDR3 is 13 amino acids. The germline gives CDR1 MNHNS, CDR2 SASEGT. The CDR3 DNA reads as TGTGCCAGCAGTGAAAGAGGGGAGACAGGGCGACACTTC. Its translation is CASSERGETGRHF.

The chain has TRBV4-1 and TRBJ1-2; tentative D call: TRBD1 (5 bases). The CDR3 contains 19 residues. The V and J ends lost 0 bases and 5 bases respectively, with 25 bases between them. The germline V gene has CDR1 MGHRA and CDR2 YSYEKL. The CDR3 nucleotides are TGCGCCAGCAGCCAAGATGGGCGGACATCCGAAAAATCTCGGTATGGCTACACCTTC. Residues: CASSQDGRTSEKSRYGYTF.

V and J are TRBV5-5 and TRBJ1-6, with D tentatively TRBD1 (6 bases). The CDR3 covers 15 residues. Trimming pared 3 bases from V and 6 bases from J, leaving 13 bases between. The V gene's germline CDR1 is SGHKS and CDR2 YYEKEE (reference sequence). CDR3 protein: CASSSQQGSNSPLHF. DNA of the CDR3: TGTGCCAGCAGCTCTCAACAGGGTAGTAATTCACCCCTCCACTTT.

The chain couples TRBV27 to TRBJ1-6; possible D gene TRBD1, 5 bases. Germline V gives CDR1 MNHEY, CDR2 SMNVEV (reference sequence). The CDR3 spans 17 residues. Trimming took 5 bases from V and 4 from J, leaving 18 bases between them. CDR3 in amino acids: CASSAQEGPPYNSPLHF. CDR3 in DNA: TGTGCCAGCAGTGCACAGGAGGGGCCCCCTTATAATTCACCCCTCCACTTT.

The genes are TRBV18 and TRBJ2-1; TRBD2 matches at 8 bases. The germline V gene has CDR1 KGHSH and CDR2 LQKENI. The CDR3 totals 15 residues. Trimming took 6 bases from V and 5 from J; bases not matched to a gene: 9. The CDR3 loop is CASSIGGGRDNEQFF. The DNA of the CDR3 is TGTGCCAGCTCCATCGGGGGGGGCCGAGACAATGAGCAGTTCTTC.